One TCR beta chain is described in this entry. Its antigen is as yet unknown. The record originates from a study of cytomegalovirus exposure and HLA in healthy donors. Study-wide results and caveats: Solely CMV serostatus was available to characterize immune exposure. Researchers catalogued approximately 170 TCR beta chains as cytomegalovirus-associated.

This CDR3 has 14 residues. Germline V gives CDR1 LNHDA, CDR2 SQIVND (reference sequence). V was cut by 2 bases and J by 3 bases, with 10 bases left in between. Primers included in the PCR were 60 Vbeta and 13 Jbeta primers. Profiled with immunoSEQ multiplex PCR; TCRdb holds only in-frame clones, not every one. Of 150,000 to 200,000 clones in the sample, 65% to 70% were seen once. V gene TRBV19 combines with J gene TRBJ1-1, with D unresolved. The sequence was collected from a woman aged 18-29 years in good health and CMV-seropositive. Sequenced sample: PBMCs. For the CDR3, the DNA is TGTGCCAGTAGTATAACCGCGTCGGACACTGAAGCTTTCTTT. Its translation is CASSITASDTEAFF.